Listed here are 11 T cell receptor beta chains from one sample, sequenced in a study of OX40 agonist ivuxolimab in advanced cancers. The data were produced by immunoSEQ multiplex PCR, yet TCRdb's version contains in-frame clones alone and is incomplete. The data hold tens of thousands of clones, with 75% to 90% observed a single time. The sequenced sample was CD4+ or CD8+ T cells sorted from blood, obtained in a trial of the OX40 agonist ivuxolimab. The receptors originated from an adult with an advanced solid tumor such as melanoma, head and neck, liver or kidney cancer.

The genes are TRBV5-1 and TRBJ1-6; D gene uncertain. The ends were cut back, 0 bases at V and 7 bases at J, with 11 bases in the middle. The germline gives CDR1 SGHRS, CDR2 YFSETQ. CDR3 length: 15 amino acids. The CDR3 loop is CASSLATQKNSPLHF. CDR3 in DNA: TGCGCCAGCAGCTTGGCCACCCAGAAAAATTCACCCCTCCACTTT.

This chain links TRBV11-2 with TRBJ1-2; TRBD1 is a possible D gene (5 bases). The germline gives CDR1 SGHAT, CDR2 FQNNGV. V gave up 4 bases and J gave up 8 bases, with 14 bases separating them. The CDR3 length is 13 residues. The CDR3 bases are TGTGCCAGCAGCTCCACCTCGGGGGGGGGCTACACCTTC. This sequence encodes CASSSTSGGGYTF.

This chain uses TRBV6-1 with TRBJ2-3; 8 bases align to TRBD2. After removal of 6 bases from V and 9 bases from J, the junction contained 5 bases not matched to a gene. The V gene's germline CDR1 is MNHNS and CDR2 SASEGT. The CDR3 is 12 amino acids. The CDR3 DNA is TGTGCCAGCAGGCGGGAGGTTAGGACGCAGTATTTT. Amino acid sequence: CASRREVRTQYF.

The V call is TRBV27, the J call TRBJ2-1, with TRBD1 as a possible D gene (7 bases). CDR3 size: 16 residues. Trimming pared 5 bases from V and 9 bases from J, leaving 23 bases between. Germline CDR1 and CDR2: MNHEY and SMNVEV (reference sequence). Here the CDR3 reads CASSPQGGHTVTEQFF. The CDR3 DNA reads as TGTGCCAGCAGTCCTCAGGGGGGACACACTGTGACTGAGCAGTTCTTC.

The CDR3 reads CASSVTGKSQYEQYF. The DNA of the CDR3 is TGTGCCAGCAGCGTCACAGGGAAAAGTCAGTACGAGCAGTACTTC. The genes are TRBV9 and TRBJ2-7, with a tentative D call TRBD1 (6 bases). Trimming removed 2 bases at V and 4 bases at J, with 16 bases between. Germline CDR1 and CDR2: SGDLS and YYNGEE. This CDR3 comprises 15 residues.

The gene calls are TRBV29-1 and TRBJ2-1, with D maybe TRBD2 (6 bases). Germline V gene sequence: CDR1 SQVTM, CDR2 ANQGSEA. The CDR3 length is 12 residues. V lost 7 bases and J lost 6, with 13 bases in between. The CDR3 DNA follows: TGCAGCGCGGGAGAACCTTTCAATGAGCAGTTCTTC. Protein product: CSAGEPFNEQFF.

The V gene is TRBV10-3, the J gene TRBJ2-7; D ambiguous. With 0 bases removed from V and 3 bases from J, the gap between germline ends came to 12 bases. Germline V lookup: CDR1 ENHRY, CDR2 SYGVKD. The CDR3 has 15 amino acids. The CDR3 spells CAISESFTNGYEQYF. The CDR3 DNA reads as TGTGCCATCAGTGAGTCTTTTACAAACGGCTACGAGCAGTACTTC.

This chain connects TRBV5-4 to TRBJ2-2; the match to TRBD2 covers 11 bases. V lost 3 bases to trimming and J lost 5 bases; unmatched junction nucleotides: 9. The germline CDR1 and CDR2 sequences are SGHNT and YYREEE (reference sequence). The CDR3 runs to 17 residues. The CDR3 region has the DNA TGTGCCAGCAGCTCCGGACTAGCGGGTCAAAAGACCGGGGAGCTGTTTTTT. It codes for CASSSGLAGQKTGELFF.

The chain links TRBV29-1 to TRBJ2-5; 7 bases are a match to TRBD1. Germline-derived CDR1 and CDR2 are SQVTM and ANQGSEA. Trimming at V came to 5 bases and at J to 5 bases, leaving 14 bases not matched to a gene. The CDR3 has 15 amino acids. CDR3 loop: CSVSQGTANRETQYF. For the CDR3, the DNA is TGCAGCGTTTCCCAGGGGACAGCGAACCGGGAGACCCAGTACTTC.

This sequence joins TRBV5-1 and TRBJ2-3, with TRBD1 matching over 7 bases. The germline V gene encodes CDR1 SGHRS and CDR2 YFSETQ. The V segment lost 0 bases and the J segment 3 bases; nucleotides outside the gene matches: 7. The CDR3 totals 16 residues. The CDR3 nucleotides are TGCGCCAGCAGCTTGGCCGGGACAGCGAGGACAGATACGCAGTATTTT. Translating gives CASSLAGTARTDTQYF.

Comments on this clone: Other DNA sequences within the sample encode an identical CDR3. J is TRBJ1-5 and V is TRBV6-1; D remains unclear. The germline V gene encodes CDR1 MNHNS and CDR2 SASEGT. V shed 8 bases and J shed 3 bases, with 14 bases lying between them. CDR3 length: 14 amino acids. The CDR3 sequence: CASGKDGINQPQHF. CDR3 sequence (DNA): TGTGCCAGCGGCAAGGACGGTATCAATCAGCCCCAGCATTTT.